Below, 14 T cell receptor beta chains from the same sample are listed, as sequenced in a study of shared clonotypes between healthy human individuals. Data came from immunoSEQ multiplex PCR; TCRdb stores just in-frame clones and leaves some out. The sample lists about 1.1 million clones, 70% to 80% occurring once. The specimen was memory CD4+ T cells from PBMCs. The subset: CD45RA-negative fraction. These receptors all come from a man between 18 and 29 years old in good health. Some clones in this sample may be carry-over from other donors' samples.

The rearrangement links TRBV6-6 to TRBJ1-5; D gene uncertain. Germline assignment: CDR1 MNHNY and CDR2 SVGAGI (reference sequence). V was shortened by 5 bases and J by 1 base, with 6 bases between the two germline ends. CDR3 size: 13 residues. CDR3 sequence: CASSQGSNQPQHF. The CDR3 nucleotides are TGTGCCAGCAGTCAAGGGAGCAATCAGCCCCAGCATTTT.

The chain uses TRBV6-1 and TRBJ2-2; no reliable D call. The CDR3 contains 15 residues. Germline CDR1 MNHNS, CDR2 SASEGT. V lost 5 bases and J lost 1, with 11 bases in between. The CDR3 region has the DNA TGTGCCAGCAGTTTTGGCTATCAGAACACCGGGGAGCTGTTTTTT. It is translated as CASSFGYQNTGELFF.

The CDR3 spells CAWSPDRNRETQYF. CDR3 nucleotides: TGTGCCTGGAGTCCCGACAGGAATCGAGAGACCCAGTACTTC. The chain has TRBV30 and TRBJ2-5; TRBD1 is a possible D gene (6 bases). Per germline, CDR1 GTSNPN and CDR2 SVGIG (reference sequence). The V and J ends lost 2 bases and 4 bases respectively, with 14 bases between them. The CDR3 length is 14 residues.

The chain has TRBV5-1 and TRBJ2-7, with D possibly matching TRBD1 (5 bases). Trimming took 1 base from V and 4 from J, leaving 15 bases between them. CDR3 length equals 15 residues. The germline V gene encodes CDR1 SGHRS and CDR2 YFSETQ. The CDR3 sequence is CASSLFSRQGYEQYF. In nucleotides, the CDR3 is TGCGCCAGCAGCTTGTTTTCAAGGCAGGGTTACGAGCAGTACTTC.

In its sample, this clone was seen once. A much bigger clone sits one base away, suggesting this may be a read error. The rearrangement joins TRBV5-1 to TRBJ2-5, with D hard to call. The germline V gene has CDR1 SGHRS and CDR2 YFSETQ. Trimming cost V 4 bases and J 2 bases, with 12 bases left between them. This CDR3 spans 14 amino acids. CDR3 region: CASSMMAQQETQYF. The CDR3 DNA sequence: TGCGCCAGCAGCATGATGGCGCAACAAGAGACCCAGTACTTC.

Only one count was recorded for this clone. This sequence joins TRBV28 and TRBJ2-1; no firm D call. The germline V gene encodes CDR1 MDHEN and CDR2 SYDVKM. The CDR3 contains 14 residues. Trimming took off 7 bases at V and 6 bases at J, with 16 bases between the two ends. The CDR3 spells CASITPRTRNEQFF. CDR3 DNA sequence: TGTGCCAGCATCACACCCCGGACCCGCAATGAGCAGTTCTTC.

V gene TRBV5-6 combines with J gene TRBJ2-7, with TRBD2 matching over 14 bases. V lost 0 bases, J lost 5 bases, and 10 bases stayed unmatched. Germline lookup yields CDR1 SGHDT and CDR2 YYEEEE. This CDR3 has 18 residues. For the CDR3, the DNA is TGTGCCAGCAGCTTGGAGGGACTAGCGGGAGATCTGGTCAACGAGCAGTACTTC. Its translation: CASSLEGLAGDLVNEQYF.

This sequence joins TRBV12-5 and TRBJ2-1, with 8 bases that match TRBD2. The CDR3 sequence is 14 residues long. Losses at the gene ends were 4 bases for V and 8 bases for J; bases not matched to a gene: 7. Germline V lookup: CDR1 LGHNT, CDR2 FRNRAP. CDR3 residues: CASGSGLDVDEQFF. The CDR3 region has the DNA TGTGCTAGTGGTTCGGGACTAGACGTAGATGAGCAGTTCTTC.

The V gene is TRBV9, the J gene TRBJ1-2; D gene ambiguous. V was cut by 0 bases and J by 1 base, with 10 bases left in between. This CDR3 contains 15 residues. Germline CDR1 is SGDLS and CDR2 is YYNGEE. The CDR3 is CASSVGVSLNYGYTF. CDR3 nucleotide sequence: TGTGCCAGCAGCGTAGGTGTCAGCCTTAACTATGGCTACACCTTC.

Here the CDR3 reads CASSLIGLAEETQYF. The DNA of the CDR3 is TGTGCCAGCAGCTTAATTGGGCTAGCAGAAGAGACCCAGTACTTC. The chain combines TRBV7-3 with TRBJ2-5, with D possibly TRBD2 on 5 matching bases. The CDR3 spans 15 residues. The germline gives CDR1 SGHTA, CDR2 FQGTGA. Trimming cost V 1 base and J 3 bases, with 12 bases left between them. Full variable domain (missing parts from reference TRBV7-3 and TRBJ2-5): GAGVSQTPSNKVTEKGKYVELRCDPISGHTALYWYRQSLGQGPEFLIYFQGTGAADDSGLPNDRFFAVRPEGSVSTLKIQRTERGDSAVYLCASSLIGLAEETQYFGPGTRLLVL.

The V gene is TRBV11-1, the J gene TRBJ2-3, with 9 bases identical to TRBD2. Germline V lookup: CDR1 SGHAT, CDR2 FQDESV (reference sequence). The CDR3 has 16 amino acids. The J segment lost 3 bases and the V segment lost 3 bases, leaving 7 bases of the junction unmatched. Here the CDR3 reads CASSLAGTSKTDTQYF. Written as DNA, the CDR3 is TGTGCCAGCAGCTTGGCAGGGACTAGCAAAACAGATACGCAGTATTTT.

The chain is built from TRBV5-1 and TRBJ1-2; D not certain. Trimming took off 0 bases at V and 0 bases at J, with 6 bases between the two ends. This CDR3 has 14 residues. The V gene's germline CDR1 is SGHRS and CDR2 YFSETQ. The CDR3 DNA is TGCGCCAGCAGCTTGGAACGGACTAACTATGGCTACACCTTC. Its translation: CASSLERTNYGYTF. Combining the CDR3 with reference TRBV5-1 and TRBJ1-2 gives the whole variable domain KAGVTQTPRYLIKTRGQQVTLSCSPISGHRSVSWYQQTPGQGLQFLFEYFSETQRNKGNFPGRFSGRQFSNSRSEMNVSTLELGDSALYLCASSLERTNYGYTFGSGTRLTVV.

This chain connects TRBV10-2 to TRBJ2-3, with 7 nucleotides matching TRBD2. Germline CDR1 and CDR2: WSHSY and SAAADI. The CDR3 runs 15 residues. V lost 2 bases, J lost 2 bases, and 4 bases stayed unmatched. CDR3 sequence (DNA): TGCGCCAGCAGTGAGGGCGGGAGCACCACAGATACGCAGTATTTT. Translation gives CASSEGGSTTDTQYF.

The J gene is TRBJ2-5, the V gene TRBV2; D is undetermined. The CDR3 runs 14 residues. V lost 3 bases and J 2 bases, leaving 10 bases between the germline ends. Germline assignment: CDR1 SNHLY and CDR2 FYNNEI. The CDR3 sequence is CASSDLSVQETQYF. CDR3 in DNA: TGTGCCAGCAGTGATTTATCGGTACAAGAGACCCAGTACTTC.